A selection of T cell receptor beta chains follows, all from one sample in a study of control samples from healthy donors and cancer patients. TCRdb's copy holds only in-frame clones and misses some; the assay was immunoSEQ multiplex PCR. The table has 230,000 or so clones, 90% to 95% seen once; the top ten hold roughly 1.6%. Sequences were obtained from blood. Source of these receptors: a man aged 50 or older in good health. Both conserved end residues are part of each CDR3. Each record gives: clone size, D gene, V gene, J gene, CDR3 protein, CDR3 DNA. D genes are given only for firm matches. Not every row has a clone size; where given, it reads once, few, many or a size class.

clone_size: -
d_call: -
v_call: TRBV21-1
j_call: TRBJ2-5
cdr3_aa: CASSKKAWVLQETQYF
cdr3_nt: TGTGCCAGCAGCAAAAAGGCATGGGTTTTACAAGAGACCCAGTACTTC

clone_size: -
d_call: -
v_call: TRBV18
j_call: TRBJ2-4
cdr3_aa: CASSPSSSSGNIQYF
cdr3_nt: TGTGCCAGCTCACCAAGCAGTTCCTCAGGGAACATTCAGTACTTC

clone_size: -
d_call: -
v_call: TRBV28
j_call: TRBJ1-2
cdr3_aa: CASLQGSGGYTF
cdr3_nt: TGTGCCAGCCTCCAGGGGAGTGGTGGCTACACCTTC

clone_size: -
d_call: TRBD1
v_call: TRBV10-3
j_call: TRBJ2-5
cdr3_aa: CAKGDRDEETQYF
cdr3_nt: TGTGCCAAAGGGGACAGGGACGAAGAGACCCAGTACTTC

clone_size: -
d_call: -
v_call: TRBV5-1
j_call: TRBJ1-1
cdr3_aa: CASSLQGAVNTEAFF
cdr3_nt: TGCGCCAGCAGCTTACAGGGTGCGGTGAACACTGAAGCTTTCTTT

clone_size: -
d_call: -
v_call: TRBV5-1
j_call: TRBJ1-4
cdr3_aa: CASSLSPDEKLFF
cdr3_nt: TGCGCCAGCAGCCTCTCGCCTGATGAAAAACTGTTTTTT

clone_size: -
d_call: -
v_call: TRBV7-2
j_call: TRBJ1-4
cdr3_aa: CASSQGTTTNEKLFF
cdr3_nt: TGTGCCAGCAGCCAGGGGACGACAACTAATGAAAAACTGTTTTTT

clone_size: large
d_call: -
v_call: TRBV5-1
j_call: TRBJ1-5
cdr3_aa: CASSPPQGDGNQPQHF
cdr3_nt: TGCGCCAGCAGCCCCCCCCAAGGGGACGGCAATCAGCCCCAGCATTTT

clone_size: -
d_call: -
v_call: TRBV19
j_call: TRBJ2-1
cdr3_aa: CATRTASLFYNEQFF
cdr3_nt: TGTGCCACCCGGACAGCCAGTCTCTTCTACAATGAGCAGTTCTTC

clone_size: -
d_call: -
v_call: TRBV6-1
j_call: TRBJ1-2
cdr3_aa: CASSEYRVYGYTF
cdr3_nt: TGTGCCAGCAGTGAGTACAGGGTCTATGGCTACACCTTC

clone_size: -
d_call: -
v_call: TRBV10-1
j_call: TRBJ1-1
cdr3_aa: CASSARNTEAFF
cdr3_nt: TGCGCCAGCAGCGCACGGAACACTGAAGCTTTCTTT

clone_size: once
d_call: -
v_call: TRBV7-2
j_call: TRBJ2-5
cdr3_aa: CASSLLRETQYF
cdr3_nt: TGTGCCAGCAGCCTCCTGAGAGAGACCCAGTACTTC

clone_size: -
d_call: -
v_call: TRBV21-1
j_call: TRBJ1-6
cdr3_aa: CASSKAGSPRAVDSPLHF
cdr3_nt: TGTGCCAGCAGCAAAGCTGGCTCTCCCAGGGCGGTAGATTCACCCCTCCACTTT

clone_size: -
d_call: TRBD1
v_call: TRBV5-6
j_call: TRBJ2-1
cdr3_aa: CASSRIQGVDNEQFF
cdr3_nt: TGTGCCAGCAGCAGGATACAGGGGGTCGACAATGAGCAGTTCTTC

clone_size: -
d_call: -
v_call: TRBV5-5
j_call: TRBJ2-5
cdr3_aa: CASSPLDGGLYQETQYF
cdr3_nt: TGTGCCAGCAGCCCTTTGGACGGGGGACTTTACCAAGAGACCCAGTACTTC